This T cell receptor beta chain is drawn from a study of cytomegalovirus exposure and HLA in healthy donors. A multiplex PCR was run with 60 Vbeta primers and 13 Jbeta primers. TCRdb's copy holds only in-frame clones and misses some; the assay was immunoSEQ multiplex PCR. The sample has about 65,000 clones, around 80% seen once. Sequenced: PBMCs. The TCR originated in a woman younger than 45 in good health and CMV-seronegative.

The DNA of the CDR3 is TGTGCCAGCAGCTCCAAGGGGACTAGCGGGAGGAATTTACAAGAGACCCAGTACTTC. Its protein is CASSSKGTSGRNLQETQYF. The rearrangement uses TRBV7-9 and TRBJ2-5, with 15 bases that match TRBD2. Germline CDR1 is SEHNR and CDR2 is FQNEAQ (reference sequence). CDR3 size: 19 residues. The V gene end was trimmed by 4 bases and the J gene end by 2 bases; junction bases not matched to a gene: 11.